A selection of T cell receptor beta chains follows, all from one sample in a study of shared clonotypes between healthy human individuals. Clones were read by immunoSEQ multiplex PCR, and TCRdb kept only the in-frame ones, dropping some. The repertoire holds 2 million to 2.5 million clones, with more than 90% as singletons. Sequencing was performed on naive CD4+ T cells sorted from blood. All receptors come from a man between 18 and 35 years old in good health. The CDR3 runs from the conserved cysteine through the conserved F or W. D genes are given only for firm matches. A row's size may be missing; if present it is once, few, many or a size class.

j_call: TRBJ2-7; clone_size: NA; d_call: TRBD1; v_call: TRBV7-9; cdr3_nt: TGTGCCAGCAGCTTCACGGGACAGTACTACGAGCAGTACTTC; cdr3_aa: CASSFTGQYYEQYF
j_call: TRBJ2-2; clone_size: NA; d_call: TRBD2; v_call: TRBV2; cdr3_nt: TGTGCCAGCCAGCGGGAGGGCCGCACCGGGGAGCTGTTTTTT; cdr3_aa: CASQREGRTGELFF
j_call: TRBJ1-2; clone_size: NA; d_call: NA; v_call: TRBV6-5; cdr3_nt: TGTGCCAGCAGTTACTCATCCGGAAATGGCTACACCTTC; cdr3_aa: CASSYSSGNGYTF
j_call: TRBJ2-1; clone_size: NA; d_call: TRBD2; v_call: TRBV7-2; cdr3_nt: TGTGCCAGCAGCTTAGGGAGCGGGGGGGCCTACAATGAGCAGTTCTTC; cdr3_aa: CASSLGSGGAYNEQFF
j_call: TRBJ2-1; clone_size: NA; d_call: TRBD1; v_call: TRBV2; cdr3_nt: TGTGCCAGCAAGCGAGGGACAGGGGACTCCAATGAGCAGTTCTTC; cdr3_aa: CASKRGTGDSNEQFF
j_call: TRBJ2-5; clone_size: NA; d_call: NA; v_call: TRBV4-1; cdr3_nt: TGCGCCAGCAGCCAAGGTGGAGCTGCACAAGAGACCCAGTACTTC; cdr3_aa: CASSQGGAAQETQYF
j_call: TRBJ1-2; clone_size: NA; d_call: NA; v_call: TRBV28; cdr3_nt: TGTGCCAGCAGACCACAGGACCGCTATGGCTACACCTTC; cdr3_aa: CASRPQDRYGYTF
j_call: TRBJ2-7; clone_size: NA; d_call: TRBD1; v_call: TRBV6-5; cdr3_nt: TGTGCCAGCAGCCGGCGGGACAGGGGGGACTACGAGCAGTACTTC; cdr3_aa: CASSRRDRGDYEQYF
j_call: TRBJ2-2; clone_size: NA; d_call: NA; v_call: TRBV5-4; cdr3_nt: TGTGCCAGCAGCTTGGCAGGGGACACCGGGGAGCTGTTTTTT; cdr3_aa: CASSLAGDTGELFF
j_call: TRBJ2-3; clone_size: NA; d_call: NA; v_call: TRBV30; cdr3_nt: TGTGCCTGGAGACGAGCGCCTAGCACAGATACGCAGTATTTT; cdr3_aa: CAWRRAPSTDTQYF
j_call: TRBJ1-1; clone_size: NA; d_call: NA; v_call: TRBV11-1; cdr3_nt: TGTGCCAGCAGCCCTTTGGGAGAGATGAACACTGAAGCTTTCTTT; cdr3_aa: CASSPLGEMNTEAFF
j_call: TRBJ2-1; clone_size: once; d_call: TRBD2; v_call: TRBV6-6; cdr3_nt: TGTGCCAGCAGTCTTACTAGCGGGTACAATGAGCAGTTCTTC; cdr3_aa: CASSLTSGYNEQFF
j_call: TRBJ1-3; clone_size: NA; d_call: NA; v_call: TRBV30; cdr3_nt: TGTGCCTGGAGTGTACGGCAGGGCTCTGGAAACACCATATATTTT; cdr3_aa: CAWSVRQGSGNTIYF
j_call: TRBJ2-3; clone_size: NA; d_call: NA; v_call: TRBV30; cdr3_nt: TGTGCCTGGAACCACGGACAGAGCACAGATACGCAGTATTTT; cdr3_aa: CAWNHGQSTDTQYF
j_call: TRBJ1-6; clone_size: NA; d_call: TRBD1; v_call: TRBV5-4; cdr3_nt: TGTGCCAGCAGCTTGGGACAGGGGGCAGGTCACAATTCACCCCTCCACTTT; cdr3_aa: CASSLGQGAGHNSPLHF